What follows describes a single TCR beta chain. Its antigen is undetermined. UMIs were included in TCR beta cDNA generated by 5'RACE template switching. TCRdb re-called the 5' RACE reads and gives one entry per CDR3 protein, without DNA. The sample spans 400,000 or so distinct CDR3 sequences; the ten largest clones claim about 10%. This specimen belongs to a study of T cells expressing NK-cell markers. For the study at large: Investigators obtained TCR beta repertoires from sorted CD3+CD56+NKG2C+, CD3+CD56+NKG2C- and CD3+CD56-NKG2C+ T cells. Just one sequenced donor of eight was HCMV-seronegative, while seven were seropositive. Study results and limitations: NKG2C+ dominant clonotype frequencies in about 6 donors were roughly 1.0-7.5% of CD8+ T cells.

CDR1 is SGHVS and CDR2 is FQNEAQ in the germline V gene. The CDR3 runs 15 residues. The sequenced sample was blood T cells: a sorted CD56 or NKG2C T cell subset, CD4+ or CD8+ T cells, or bulk PBMC T cells (not recorded which). The clonotype comes from a woman aged 50 to 60 in good health. The chain recombines TRBV7-8 with TRBJ2-3. CDR3 in amino acids: CASSLDGKYTDTQYF.